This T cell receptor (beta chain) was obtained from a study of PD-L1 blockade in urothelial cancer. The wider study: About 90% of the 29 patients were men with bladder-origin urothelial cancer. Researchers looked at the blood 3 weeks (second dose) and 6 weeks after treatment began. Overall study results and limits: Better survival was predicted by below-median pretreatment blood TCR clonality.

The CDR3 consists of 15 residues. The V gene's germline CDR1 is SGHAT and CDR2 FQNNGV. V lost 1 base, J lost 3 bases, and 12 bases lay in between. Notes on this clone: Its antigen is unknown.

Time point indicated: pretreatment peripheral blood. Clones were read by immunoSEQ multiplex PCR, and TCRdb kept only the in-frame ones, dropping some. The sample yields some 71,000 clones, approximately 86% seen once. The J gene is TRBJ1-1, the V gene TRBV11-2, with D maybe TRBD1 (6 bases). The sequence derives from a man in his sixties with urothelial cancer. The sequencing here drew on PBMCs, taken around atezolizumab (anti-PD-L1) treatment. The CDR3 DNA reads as TGTGCCAGCAGCTTAGCGGCAGGGGCCCACACTGAAGCTTTCTTT. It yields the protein CASSLAAGAHTEAFF.